The rows below give T cell receptor beta chains drawn from one sample of a study of T cell changes during pregnancy in multiple sclerosis. Method: immunoSEQ multiplex PCR; TCRdb's copy keeps in-frame clones and lacks some. The table shows some 70,000 clones, with roughly nine tenths occurring only once. The sequencing here drew on peripheral blood, taken in the second trimester of pregnancy. These receptor sequences come from a female donor in good health, enrolled as a control in a pregnancy study. The CDR3 runs from the conserved cysteine through the conserved F or W. The D gene is left open where the match is weak. Not every row has a clone size; where given, it reads once, few, many or a size class.

D	size	V	J	CDR3	DNA
.	few	TRBV15	TRBJ2-3	CATSRRGGGAGTDTQYF	TGTGCCACCAGCAGGAGGGGGGGCGGGGCTGGGACAGATACGCAGTATTTT
TRBD1	.	TRBV7-8	TRBJ2-2	CASSTGQGLFAGELFF	TGTGCCAGCAGCACGGGACAGGGGTTGTTCGCCGGGGAGCTGTTTTTT
TRBD1	.	TRBV28	TRBJ2-5	CASSLGGRETQYF	TGTGCCAGCAGTCTAGGGGGCCGAGAGACCCAGTACTTC
.	.	TRBV19	TRBJ1-5	CASSIFRGEHQPQHF	TGTGCCAGTAGTATATTCAGGGGAGAACATCAGCCCCAGCATTTT
.	.	TRBV29-1	TRBJ2-3	CSVDRESTDTQYF	TGCAGCGTTGACAGGGAAAGCACAGATACGCAGTATTTT
TRBD1	.	TRBV19	TRBJ2-7	CATRTGIDPYEQYF	TGTGCCACCCGGACAGGGATCGACCCCTACGAGCAGTACTTC
.	.	TRBV4-3	TRBJ1-1	CASSPRVYTEAFF	TGCGCCAGCAGCCCCAGGGTTTACACTGAAGCTTTCTTT
.	.	TRBV7-9	TRBJ2-5	CASSFRLIQYQETQYF	TGTGCCAGCAGCTTCCGACTAATACAGTACCAAGAGACCCAGTACTTC
.	.	TRBV7-2	TRBJ2-7	CASTESGDSSYEQYF	TGTGCCAGCACCGAGTCCGGGGACTCCTCCTACGAGCAGTACTTC
.	few	TRBV4-2	TRBJ2-2	CASSLLEGGGTGELFF	TGTGCCAGCAGCCTGCTTGAGGGGGGGGGCACCGGGGAGCTGTTTTTT
.	.	TRBV28	TRBJ1-2	CASTDRSYGYTF	TGTGCCAGCACCGACAGAAGCTATGGCTACACCTTC
.	.	TRBV7-9	TRBJ1-2	CASSLGLGSYGYTF	TGTGCCAGCAGCTTGGGACTTGGGAGCTATGGCTACACCTTC
.	once	TRBV28	TRBJ1-5	CASSPARHNNQPQHF	TGTGCCAGCAGCCCCGCGCGACACAACAATCAGCCCCAGCATTTT
.	.	TRBV7-3	TRBJ1-2	CASSALPGRGGYTF	TGTGCCAGCAGCGCCTTACCAGGGCGTGGAGGCTACACCTTC
TRBD1	.	TRBV27	TRBJ1-2	CASSIDLTGRNGYTF	TGTGCCAGCAGCATTGATTTGACAGGGAGGAATGGCTACACCTTC
.	once	TRBV6-5	TRBJ1-5	CASSYSMGAGQPQHF	TGTGCCAGCAGTTACTCGATGGGGGCAGGGCAGCCCCAGCATTTT
TRBD2	once	TRBV11-3	TRBJ2-7	CASSFRGGHEQYF	TGTGCCAGCAGCTTCCGGGGGGGCCACGAGCAGTACTTC
.	.	TRBV18	TRBJ1-1	CASSQSVDTEAFF	TGTGCCAGCTCACAATCAGTCGACACTGAAGCTTTCTTT
TRBD1	.	TRBV6-1	TRBJ2-3	CASSEATGADTQYF	TGTGCCAGCAGTGAAGCAACAGGGGCGGATACGCAGTATTTT
.	few	TRBV18	TRBJ2-7	CASSRDSGSEQYF	TGTGCCAGCTCTCGGGACTCCGGCAGCGAGCAGTACTTC
TRBD2	.	TRBV29-1	TRBJ2-3	CSVEGTSGTQYF	TGCAGCGTTGAGGGGACTAGCGGTACGCAGTATTTT
.	.	TRBV19	TRBJ2-1	CASSIVEYNEQFF	TGTGCCAGTAGTATAGTGGAGTACAATGAGCAGTTCTTC
TRBD2	.	TRBV6-5	TRBJ2-1	CASSYSLAGAYNEQFF	TGTGCCAGCAGTTACTCACTAGCGGGAGCCTACAATGAGCAGTTCTTC
TRBD1	.	TRBV7-8	TRBJ2-5	CASSTQFSRGRQETQYF	TGTGCCAGCAGCACCCAGTTTTCTAGGGGGCGACAAGAGACCCAGTACTTC
.	.	TRBV28	TRBJ2-1	CASSWLSGQSSYNEQFF	TGTGCCAGCAGTTGGCTTTCGGGTCAGAGCTCCTACAATGAGCAGTTCTTC
TRBD1	.	TRBV6-8	TRBJ1-2	CASTLKEAGGHGYTF	TGTGCCAGCACCCTTAAGGAAGCAGGGGGGCATGGCTACACCTTC
.	.	TRBV4-3	TRBJ1-3	CASSQSQGSGNTIYF	TGCGCCAGCAGCCAATCACAGGGTTCTGGAAACACCATATATTTT
.	.	TRBV2	TRBJ2-1	CASSLITGTRLMDEQFF	TGTGCCAGCAGCCTAATAACCGGGACACGATTAATGGATGAGCAGTTCTTC
.	.	TRBV19	TRBJ2-1	CASSRATYNEQFF	TGTGCCAGTAGTAGGGCAACCTACAATGAGCAGTTCTTC
.	.	TRBV19	TRBJ2-5	CASSAARASGETQYF	TGTGCCAGTAGTGCGGCTAGAGCGTCGGGGGAGACCCAGTACTTC
.	once	TRBV21-1	TRBJ2-3	CASTRTSGGPSTDTQYF	TGTGCCAGCACCCGAACTAGCGGGGGACCGAGCACAGATACGCAGTATTTT
.	.	TRBV4-2	TRBJ2-7	CASSQGAEQYF	TGTGCCAGCAGCCAAGGAGCCGAGCAGTACTTC
TRBD1	.	TRBV5-4	TRBJ1-2	CASSLVGQGYDGYTF	TGTGCCAGCAGCTTGGTGGGACAGGGGTACGATGGCTACACCTTC
.	.	TRBV28	TRBJ1-4	CASSPGGVGGLEKLFF	TGTGCCAGCAGCCCGGGGGGGGTGGGGGGTTTAGAAAAACTGTTTTTT
.	.	TRBV6-4	TRBJ2-7	CASSDRPKAQGDSYEQYF	TGTGCCAGCAGTGACCGCCCTAAGGCACAGGGCGATTCCTACGAGCAGTACTTC
TRBD1	.	TRBV6-1	TRBJ2-7	CASSEGGDRVYEQYF	TGTGCCAGCAGTGAAGGGGGGGACAGGGTCTACGAGCAGTACTTC
TRBD1	.	TRBV30	TRBJ1-4	CAWTTLRQGRAKLFF	TGTGCCTGGACCACCCTCCGACAGGGTAGGGCAAAACTGTTTTTT
.	.	TRBV27	TRBJ1-1	CASSVIREGTEAFF	TGTGCCAGCAGTGTTATCAGGGAGGGCACTGAAGCTTTCTTT
.	.	TRBV5-4	TRBJ1-2	CASSLLGDWNYGYTF	TGTGCCAGCAGCTTGTTAGGAGATTGGAACTATGGCTACACCTTC
.	once	TRBV4-1	TRBJ2-7	CASSQVEGGPEQYF	TGCGCCAGCAGCCAAGTAGAGGGCGGACCCGAGCAGTACTTC
.	.	TRBV27	TRBJ2-1	CASAIGVSSYNEQFF	TGTGCCAGCGCCATCGGGGTTAGCTCCTACAATGAGCAGTTCTTC
.	.	TRBV5-8	TRBJ1-5	CASSSGGNQPQHF	TGTGCCAGCAGCTCCGGGGGCAATCAGCCCCAGCATTTT
TRBD1	.	TRBV19	TRBJ1-2	CASSIGWDSYGYTF	TGTGCCAGTAGTATTGGATGGGACAGTTATGGCTACACCTTC
.	.	TRBV18	TRBJ2-3	CASSPTGIGTDTQYF	TGTGCCAGCTCTCCCACGGGGATAGGGACAGATACGCAGTATTTT
.	once	TRBV2	TRBJ2-3	CASSGKRASTDTQYF	TGTGCCAGCAGTGGGAAGCGGGCTAGCACAGATACGCAGTATTTT
TRBD2	.	TRBV28	TRBJ2-2	CASSLRSGGTGELFF	TGTGCCAGCAGTCTTAGGAGCGGGGGAACCGGGGAGCTGTTTTTT
.	once	TRBV4-1	TRBJ2-7	CASSHPGLSYEQYF	TGCGCCAGCAGCCATCCGGGACTCTCCTACGAGCAGTACTTC
.	.	TRBV28	TRBJ1-2	CASSLSRWGEYNYGYTF	TGTGCCAGCAGTTTAAGTCGCTGGGGGGAATATAACTATGGCTACACCTTC